The rows below give T cell receptor beta chains drawn from one sample of a study of PD-L1 blockade in urothelial cancer. Profiling relied on immunoSEQ multiplex PCR, and the TCRdb table lists in-frame clones only, not all of them. The sample contains tens of thousands of clones, 80% to 95% of which appear only once. This specimen was PBMCs, taken around atezolizumab (anti-PD-L1) treatment. These receptors originate from a man aged 70 or older with urothelial cancer. CDR3s leave out the opening cysteine and the closing phenylalanine or tryptophan. Fields, in order: J gene, V gene, CDR3 protein.

>TRBJ1-4|TRBV5-1
ASSLVGGGHEKLF
>TRBJ2-7|TRBV7-8
ASSLVVASGSLNEQY
>TRBJ2-7|TRBV4-1
ASSSTTGSVYEQY
>TRBJ1-1|TRBV11-1
ASSSRDSFNTEAF
>TRBJ2-1|TRBV5-1
ASSLERTTYNEQF
>TRBJ2-3|TRBV11-2
ASSLQLNSADTQY
>TRBJ1-4|TRBV10-2
ASSVSGGPTGEKLF
>TRBJ2-7|TRBV5-4
ASSPRGGGKSYEQY
>TRBJ2-3|TRBV7-3
ASSRVLGGTQY
>TRBJ2-2|TRBV6-5
ASSQGAGELF
>TRBJ2-7|TRBV5-5
ASSSDGLPGNEQY
>TRBJ2-7|TRBV28
DVRNRGYEQY
>TRBJ1-5|TRBV4-2
ASSQRTVGWGDNQPQH
>TRBJ2-3|TRBV5-4
ASSPGLAHTDTQY
>TRBJ2-2|TRBV11-2
ASSLRSVFRGRGTGELF
>TRBJ1-1|TRBV5-4
ASSFEVNTEAF
>TRBJ2-1|TRBV6-6
ASLPGLANNEQF
>TRBJ2-1|TRBV5-1
ASTQSSGAGSRNEQF
>TRBJ2-7|TRBV5-5
ASRVQGGSYEQY
>TRBJ2-5|TRBV7-9
ASSLAASSGRLQY
>TRBJ2-5|TRBV27
ASSFGTASGRGGTQY
>TRBJ2-3|TRBV5-5
ASSPGHRAGTDTQY
>TRBJ2-2|TRBV5-1
ASSLGTWTGAGNTGELF
>TRBJ2-1|TRBV11-3
ASSLSRAAYNEQF
>TRBJ2-1|TRBV7-9
ASSAGTGLYNEQF
>TRBJ2-2|TRBV27
ASSPFQGAGELF
>TRBJ1-1|TRBV6-5
ASSYGGGGTEAF
>TRBJ2-5|TRBV28
ASSLGGRETQY
>TRBJ2-7|TRBV11-2
ASSPEGALGQSSYEQY